The present T cell receptor beta chain was sequenced within a study of blood T cell repertoires in COVID-19. Across the study: The study drew acute and convalescent COVID-19 samples from the United States, Italy and Spain. Nucleic acid was either cDNA or gDNA, and it came from T cells, B-cell-depleted T cells, or PBMCs.

The CDR3 is 15 residues long. V lost 6 bases to trimming and J lost 6 bases; unmatched junction nucleotides: 5. The germline CDR1 and CDR2 sequences are SNHLY and FYNNEI. In the source study's methods: Scientists estimated how many nucleated cells there were by amplifying reference gene primers. The data were produced by immunoSEQ multiplex PCR, yet TCRdb's version contains in-frame clones alone and is incomplete. That table is the source of V, J and clone size, and D and trimming were worked out from the DNA. This table has around 130,000 clones, 82% appearing once. The V gene is TRBV2, the J gene TRBJ1-6, with 10 positions matching TRBD1. This clonotype originated in a human donor in a cohort sampled during active COVID-19. The sample consisted of peripheral blood. Here the CDR3 reads CASSSGQGGNSPLHF. CDR3 DNA sequence: TGTGCCAGCAGCTCCGGACAGGGGGGTAATTCACCCCTCCACTTT.